What follows are 18 T cell receptor beta chains derived from one specimen sequenced in a study of T-cell memory formation after mild COVID-19. Via MiXCR, TCRdb re-called the 5' RACE reads, giving one row per CDR3 protein. The repertoire holds hundreds of thousands of distinct CDR3 sequences, 20% to 30% seen once, with approximately 12% in the top ten. Sequenced input: PBMCs or a T cell subset sorted from them (not recorded which). These receptor sequences come from an adult woman who had mild COVID-19 (a few samples of this study predate the infection). Cell type and time point are not known.

The V and J genes are TRBV24-1 and TRBJ2-3, with a tentative D call TRBD1 (5 bases). V lost 2 bases and J 1 base, leaving 9 bases between the germline ends. CDR3 length equals 15 residues. Germline V gives CDR1 KGHDR, CDR2 SFDVKD. CDR3 residues: CATSDWEQGTDTQYF. In DNA, the CDR3 is TGTGCCACCAGTGATTGGGAACAGGGCACAGATACGCAGTATTTT.

This clonotype occurred a few times. The J gene is TRBJ2-3, the V gene TRBV7-3, with unresolved D. Germline V gene data show CDR1 as SGHTA and CDR2 as FQGTGA. V was trimmed by 5 bases and J by 1 base, leaving 10 bases between them. This CDR3 is 14 amino acids long. This CDR3 reads CASSPQVGTDTQYF. The CDR3 DNA reads TGTGCCAGCAGCCCGCAGGTGGGCACAGATACGCAGTATTTT. The full variable domain, in which reference TRBV7-3 and TRBJ2-3 provide the parts outside the CDR3, is GAGVSQTPSNKVTEKGKYVELRCDPISGHTALYWYRQSLGQGPEFLIYFQGTGAADDSGLPNDRFFAVRPEGSVSTLKIQRTERGDSAVYLCASSPQVGTDTQYFGPGTRLTVL.

This clonotype has just a few counts. This chain connects TRBV9 to TRBJ1-2; a weak D match, TRBD1 (6 bases). Trimming pared 2 bases from V and 4 bases from J, leaving 18 bases between. This CDR3 is 16 amino acids long. Per germline, CDR1 SGDLS and CDR2 YYNGEE. CDR3 sequence (DNA): TGTGCCAGCAGCGTTGTCAGCAGGGGTTCAGGCTATGGCTACACCTTC. It is translated as CASSVVSRGSGYGYTF.

This clonotype was seen a few times. The chain employs TRBV12-3 or TRBV12-4 and TRBJ1-4, with 11 bases matching TRBD1. V was clipped by 1 base and J by 7 bases; unmatched bases: 8. The CDR3 runs to 17 residues. CDR3 region: CASSLGVSGTGGEKLFF. The DNA of the CDR3 is TGTGCCAGCAGTTTAGGAGTTTCCGGGACAGGGGGTGAAAAACTGTTTTTT.

This clonotype was counted only a few times. The chain recombines TRBV20-1 with TRBJ2-5; TRBD1 or TRBD2 may be the D gene (5 bases each). The V end lost 1 base, the J end lost 5 bases, and 11 bases lay between the germline ends. Germline CDR1 DFQATT, CDR2 SNEGSKA (reference sequence). CDR3 length equals 13 residues. For the CDR3, the DNA is TGCAGTGCTAGAGTCCCGGGGCACGAGACCCAGTACTTC. This codes for CSARVPGHETQYF.

The chain uses TRBV12-3 or TRBV12-4 and TRBJ2-5; the match to TRBD2 covers 8 bases. The CDR3 is 15 residues long. V trimming: 5 bases; J trimming: 1 base; junction bases outside the gene matches: 6. CDR3 in DNA: TGTGCCAGCAGTCTTGGTAGCGGGGCCCAAGAGACCCAGTACTTC. This gives the protein CASSLGSGAQETQYF.

This chain joins TRBV12-3 or TRBV12-4 and TRBJ1-1, with 12 bases fitting TRBD1. Trimming took 6 bases from V and 7 from J; bases not matched to a gene: 9. The CDR3 length is 15 residues. CDR3 DNA sequence: TGTGCCAGCAGAGGGACAGGGGGCGCGTTTGGTGAAGCTTTCTTT. This translates into CASRGTGGAFGEAFF.

Here the CDR3 reads CASSHGTPGLYEQYF. Here the CDR3 DNA reads TGCGCCAGCAGTCACGGGACTCCGGGACTTTACGAGCAGTACTTC. The J gene is TRBJ2-7, the V gene TRBV5-1, with D perhaps matching TRBD2 (6 bases). The germline V gene has CDR1 SGHRS and CDR2 YFSETQ. CDR3 length: 15 residues. V lost 5 bases and J lost 4, with 19 bases in between.

This clonotype has a handful of counts. This rearrangement joins TRBV12-3 or TRBV12-4 to TRBJ1-1, with D perhaps matching TRBD1 (5 bases). This CDR3 comprises 12 residues. Trimming pared 4 bases from V and 5 bases from J, leaving 8 bases between. As DNA, the CDR3 is TGTGCCAGCAGTTCCAGGGTGACTGAAGCTTTCTTT. This gives the protein CASSSRVTEAFF.

The table lists this clonotype with many counts. The chain uses TRBV7-9 and TRBJ2-7; 9 nucleotides agree with TRBD1. The CDR3 runs 14 residues. The germline CDR1 and CDR2 sequences are SEHNR and FQNEAQ (reference sequence). Losses at the gene ends were 0 bases for V and 3 bases for J; bases not matched to a gene: 0. CDR3 sequence reads: CASSLAGQGYEQYF. The CDR3 DNA sequence: TGTGCCAGCAGCTTAGCGGGACAGGGCTACGAGCAGTACTTC.

This clonotype has a single count. The chain links TRBV20-1 to TRBJ2-4; 7 bases are a match to TRBD1. V shed 2 bases and J 5 bases; nucleotides not matched to a gene: 9. Per the germline V gene, CDR1 is DFQATT and CDR2 is SNEGSKA (reference sequence). This CDR3 has 15 amino acids. The CDR3 DNA reads as TGCAGTGCTAGACACCGGGACAGAAAGGAAAACATTCAGTACTTC. The encoded protein is CSARHRDRKENIQYF.

The table lists this clonotype with a few counts. The genes are TRBV20-1 and TRBJ1-5; tentatively, D is TRBD1 (6 bases). V was pared by 2 bases and J by 4 bases, with 15 bases between. This CDR3 contains 15 residues. Germline-derived CDR1 and CDR2 are DFQATT and SNEGSKA (reference sequence). The CDR3 protein is CSARTPGTSNQPQHF. CDR3 DNA sequence: TGCAGTGCTAGAACCCCCGGGACATCTAATCAGCCCCAGCATTTT.

The chain employs TRBV7-2 and TRBJ2-5; 10 bases map to TRBD2. The CDR3 contains 17 residues. Germline-derived CDR1 and CDR2 are SGHTA and FQGNSA. The J segment lost 4 bases and the V segment lost 5 bases, leaving 13 bases of the junction unmatched. In nucleotides, the CDR3 is TGTGCCAGCAGCCCGCAAGCGGGAGGGCCGCTTTCAGAGACCCAGTACTTC. Its translation is CASSPQAGGPLSETQYF.

The chain carries TRBV3-1 and TRBJ1-1; 8 bases agree with TRBD1. The V and J ends lost 3 bases and 8 bases, in that order; junction bases with no gene match: 2. The CDR3 has 12 residues. Germline V gene sequence: CDR1 LGHDT, CDR2 YNNKEL (reference sequence). CDR3 sequence (DNA): TGTGCCAGCAGCCACGGGACAGGAGAAGCTTTCTTT. Amino acids: CASSHGTGEAFF.

The gene calls are TRBV7-2 and TRBJ1-2, with D possibly TRBD1 on 5 matching bases. V was cut by 6 bases and J by 0 bases, with 14 bases left in between. The germline V gene encodes CDR1 SGHTA and CDR2 FQGNSA. The CDR3 runs 15 residues. CDR3 sequence reads: CASRSRAGPNYGYTF. The CDR3 DNA follows: TGTGCCAGCAGGTCTCGGGCAGGGCCTAACTATGGCTACACCTTC.

The chain couples TRBV18 to TRBJ2-3; D possibly uses TRBD1 or TRBD2 (5 bases each). The CDR3 extends over 18 amino acids. Germline-derived CDR1 and CDR2 are KGHSH and LQKENI. Trimming cost V 2 bases and J 0 bases, with 18 bases left between them. CDR3 DNA sequence: TGTGCCAGCTCACCAAGGAGTTGGGGGACCACTAGCACAGATACGCAGTATTTT. This encodes CASSPRSWGTTSTDTQYF.

This chain connects TRBV7-6 to TRBJ2-3; 9 bases agree with TRBD2. The ends lost 3 bases at V and 1 base at J; junction bases unmatched: 5. The CDR3 is 16 residues long. Germline CDR1 reads SGHVS; CDR2 reads FNYEAQ. CDR3 residues: CASSFWASGGTDTQYF. In DNA, the CDR3 is TGTGCCAGCAGCTTTTGGGCTAGCGGGGGCACAGATACGCAGTATTTT.

The gene calls are TRBV6-2 or TRBV6-3 and TRBJ1-6; tentative D call: TRBD1 (5 bases). Germline loops: CDR1 MNHEY, CDR2 SVGEGT. This CDR3 is built from 17 residues. V was pared by 2 bases and J by 7 bases, with 18 bases between. In DNA, the CDR3 is TGTGCCAGCAGTTACCTCGGTGCGGGACGGATGAATTCACCCCTCCACTTT. Protein: CASSYLGAGRMNSPLHF.